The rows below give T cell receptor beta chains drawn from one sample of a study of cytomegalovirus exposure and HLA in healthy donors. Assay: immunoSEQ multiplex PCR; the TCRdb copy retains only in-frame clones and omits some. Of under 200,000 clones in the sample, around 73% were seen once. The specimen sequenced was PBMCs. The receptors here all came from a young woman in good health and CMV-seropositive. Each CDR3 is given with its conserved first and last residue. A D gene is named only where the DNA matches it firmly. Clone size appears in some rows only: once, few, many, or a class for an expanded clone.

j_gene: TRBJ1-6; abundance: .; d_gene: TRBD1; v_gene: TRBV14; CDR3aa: CASSPGDSTNSPLHF; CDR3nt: TGTGCCAGCAGCCCTGGGGACAGCACTAATTCACCCCTCCACTTT
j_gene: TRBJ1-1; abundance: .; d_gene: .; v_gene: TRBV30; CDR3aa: CAWSPLSNTEAFF; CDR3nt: TGTGCCTGGAGTCCTCTGAGTAACACTGAAGCTTTCTTT
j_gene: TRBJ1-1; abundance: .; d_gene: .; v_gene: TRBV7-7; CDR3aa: CASSFRGNTEAFF; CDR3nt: TGTGCTAGCAGCTTCAGAGGGAATACTGAAGCTTTCTTT
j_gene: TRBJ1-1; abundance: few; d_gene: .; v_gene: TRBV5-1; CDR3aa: CASSGERGTEAFF; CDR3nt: TGCGCCAGCAGTGGGGAACGGGGCACTGAAGCTTTCTTT
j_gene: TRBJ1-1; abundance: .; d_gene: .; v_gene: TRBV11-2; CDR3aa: CASSLGRTVYFGTEAFF; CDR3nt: TGTGCCAGCAGCTTAGGACGTACAGTGTACTTTGGCACTGAAGCTTTCTTT
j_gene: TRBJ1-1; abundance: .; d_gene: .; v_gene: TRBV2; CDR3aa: CASNERNTEAFF; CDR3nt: TGTGCCAGCAATGAGAGGAACACTGAAGCTTTCTTT
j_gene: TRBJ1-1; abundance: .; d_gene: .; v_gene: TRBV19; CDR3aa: CASSTLPQKREAFF; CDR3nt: TGTGCCAGTAGTACCCTACCCCAAAAACGGGAAGCTTTCTTT
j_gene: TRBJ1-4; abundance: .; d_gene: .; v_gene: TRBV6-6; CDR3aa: CASSYLEKLFF; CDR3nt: TGTGCCAGCAGTTACCTTGAAAAACTGTTTTTT
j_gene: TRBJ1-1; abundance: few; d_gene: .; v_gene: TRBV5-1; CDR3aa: CASSRGGGNTEAFF; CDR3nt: TGCGCCAGCAGCCGAGGGGGGGGGAACACTGAAGCTTTCTTT
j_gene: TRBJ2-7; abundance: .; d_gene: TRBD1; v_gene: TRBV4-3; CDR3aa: CASSQRTGREQYF; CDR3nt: TGCGCCAGCAGCCAGCGGACAGGGCGCGAGCAGTACTTC
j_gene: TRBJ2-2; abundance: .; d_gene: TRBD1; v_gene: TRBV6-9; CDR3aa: CASSTFPDRAQNTGELFF; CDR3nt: TGTGCCAGCAGTACATTCCCCGACAGGGCCCAAAACACCGGGGAGCTGTTTTTT
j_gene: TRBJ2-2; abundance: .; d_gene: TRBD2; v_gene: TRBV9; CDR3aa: CASSVVSGGALRNGELFF; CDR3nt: TGTGCCAGCAGCGTAGTAAGCGGGGGGGCCCTCAGGAACGGGGAGCTGTTTTTT